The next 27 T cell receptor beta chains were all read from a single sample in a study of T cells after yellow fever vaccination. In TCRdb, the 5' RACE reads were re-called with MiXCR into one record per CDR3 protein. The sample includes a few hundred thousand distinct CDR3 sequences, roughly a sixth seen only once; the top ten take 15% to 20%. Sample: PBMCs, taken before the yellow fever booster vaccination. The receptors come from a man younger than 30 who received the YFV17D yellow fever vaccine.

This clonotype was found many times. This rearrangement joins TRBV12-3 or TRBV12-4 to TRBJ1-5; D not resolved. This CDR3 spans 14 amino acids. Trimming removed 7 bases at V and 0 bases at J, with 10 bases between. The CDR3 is CASTGVYSNQPQHF. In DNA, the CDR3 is TGTGCCAGCACAGGAGTTTATAGCAATCAGCCCCAGCATTTT.

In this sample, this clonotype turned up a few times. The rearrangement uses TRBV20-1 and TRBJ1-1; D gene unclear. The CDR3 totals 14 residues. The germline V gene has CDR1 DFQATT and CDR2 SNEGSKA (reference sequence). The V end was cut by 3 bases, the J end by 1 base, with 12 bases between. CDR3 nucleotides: TGCAGTGCTAGCGGAGGTTTAGGGAACACTGAAGCTTTCTTT. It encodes CSASGGLGNTEAFF.

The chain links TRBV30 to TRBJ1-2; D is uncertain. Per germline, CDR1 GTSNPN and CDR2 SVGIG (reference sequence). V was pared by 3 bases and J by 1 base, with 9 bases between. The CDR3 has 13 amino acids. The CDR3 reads CAWSTGLNYGYTF. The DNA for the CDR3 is TGTGCCTGGAGCACCGGACTTAACTATGGCTACACCTTC. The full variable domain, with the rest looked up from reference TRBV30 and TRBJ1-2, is SQTIHQWPATLVQPVGSPLSLECTVEGTSNPNLYWYRQAAGRGLQLLFYSVGIGQISSEVPQNLSASRPQDRQFILSSKKLLLSDSGFYLCAWSTGLNYGYTFGSGTRLTVV.

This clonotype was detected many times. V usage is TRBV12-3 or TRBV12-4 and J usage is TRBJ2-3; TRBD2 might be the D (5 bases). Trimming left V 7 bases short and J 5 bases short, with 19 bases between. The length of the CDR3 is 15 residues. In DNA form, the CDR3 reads TGTGCCAGCACCACCGGGGATAGCCCGGGAGATACGCAGTATTTT. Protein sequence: CASTTGDSPGDTQYF.

This CDR3 is CASSLSVWASRTLPSSTDTQYF. The DNA for the CDR3 is TGTGCCAGCAGCTTATCCGTCTGGGCTAGCCGGACGCTGCCGTCTAGCACAGATACGCAGTATTTT. V gene TRBV7-8 combines with J gene TRBJ2-3; tentative D call: TRBD2 (5 bases). Trimming stripped 2 bases from V and 0 bases from J, with 30 bases between. The CDR3 covers 22 residues. Germline assignment: CDR1 SGHVS and CDR2 FQNEAQ.

This CDR3 is CASSLEGTRGIYEQYF. CDR3 nucleotides: TGTGCCAGCAGCTTAGAAGGTACCAGGGGAATCTACGAGCAGTACTTC. V usage is TRBV7-2 and J usage is TRBJ2-7, with a possible D match to TRBD1 (6 bases). V shed 1 base and J shed 3 bases, with 16 bases lying between them. Per germline, CDR1 SGHTA and CDR2 FQGNSA. The CDR3 is 16 residues long.

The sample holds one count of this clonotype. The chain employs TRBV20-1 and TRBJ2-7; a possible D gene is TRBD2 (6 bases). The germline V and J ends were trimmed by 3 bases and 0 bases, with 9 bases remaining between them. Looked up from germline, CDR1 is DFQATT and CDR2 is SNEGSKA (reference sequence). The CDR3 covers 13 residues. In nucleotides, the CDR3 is TGCAGTGCTAGGGGGACTGACTCCTACGAGCAGTACTTC. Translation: CSARGTDSYEQYF.

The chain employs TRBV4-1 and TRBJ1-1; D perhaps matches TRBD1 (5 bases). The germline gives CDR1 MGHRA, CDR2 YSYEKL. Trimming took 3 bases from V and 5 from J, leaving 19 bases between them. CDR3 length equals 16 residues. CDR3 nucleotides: TGCGCCAGCAGCCATGTTCTCGGTGGGGGGGGGACTGAAGCTTTCTTT. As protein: CASSHVLGGGGTEAFF.

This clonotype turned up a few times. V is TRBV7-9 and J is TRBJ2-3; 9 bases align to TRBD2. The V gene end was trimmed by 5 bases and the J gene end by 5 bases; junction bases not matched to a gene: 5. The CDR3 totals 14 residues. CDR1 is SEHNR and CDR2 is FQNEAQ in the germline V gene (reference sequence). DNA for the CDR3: TGTGCCAGCAGCATAGGGACTAGCCTAGATACGCAGTATTTT. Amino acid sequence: CASSIGTSLDTQYF.

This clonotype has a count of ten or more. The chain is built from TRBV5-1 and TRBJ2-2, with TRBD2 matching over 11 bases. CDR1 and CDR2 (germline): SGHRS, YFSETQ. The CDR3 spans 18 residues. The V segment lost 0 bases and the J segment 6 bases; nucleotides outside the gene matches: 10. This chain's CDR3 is CASSLVSGGAATAGELFF. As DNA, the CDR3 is TGCGCCAGCAGCTTGGTTAGCGGGGGGGCCGCAACTGCCGGGGAGCTGTTTTTT.

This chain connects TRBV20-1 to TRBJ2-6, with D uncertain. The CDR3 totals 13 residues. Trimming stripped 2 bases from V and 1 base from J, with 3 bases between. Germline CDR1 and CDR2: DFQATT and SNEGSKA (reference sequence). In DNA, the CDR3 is TGCAGTGCTAGATGGTCTGGGGCCAACGTCCTGACTTTC. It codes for CSARWSGANVLTF.

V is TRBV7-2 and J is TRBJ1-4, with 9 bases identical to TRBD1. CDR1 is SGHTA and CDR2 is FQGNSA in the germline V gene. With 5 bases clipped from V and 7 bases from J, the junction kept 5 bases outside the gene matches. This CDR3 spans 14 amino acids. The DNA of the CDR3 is TGTGCCAGCAGCGGACAGGGGTGGGGTGAAAAACTGTTTTTT. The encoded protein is CASSGQGWGEKLFF.

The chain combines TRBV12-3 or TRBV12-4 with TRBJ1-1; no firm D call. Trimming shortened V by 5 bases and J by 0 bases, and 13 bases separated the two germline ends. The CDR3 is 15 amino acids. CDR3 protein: CASSNRGRLNTEAFF. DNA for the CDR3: TGTGCCAGCAGTAACCGAGGGCGGTTGAACACTGAAGCTTTCTTT.

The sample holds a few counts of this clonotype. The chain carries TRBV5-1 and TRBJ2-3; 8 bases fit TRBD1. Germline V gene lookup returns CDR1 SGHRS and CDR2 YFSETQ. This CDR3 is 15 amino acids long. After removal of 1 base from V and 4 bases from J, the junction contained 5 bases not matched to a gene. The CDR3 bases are TGCGCCAGCAGCTTGCAGGACAGGGTGGCAGATACGCAGTATTTT. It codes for CASSLQDRVADTQYF.

CDR3: CASSLEVYETQYF. CDR3 bases: TGTGCCAGCAGCCTAGAGGTTTACGAGACCCAGTACTTC. The rearrangement links TRBV5-6 to TRBJ2-5; no firm D call. Looked up from germline, CDR1 is SGHDT and CDR2 is YYEEEE. This CDR3 is built from 13 residues. The germline V and J ends were trimmed by 4 bases and 5 bases, with 12 bases remaining between them.

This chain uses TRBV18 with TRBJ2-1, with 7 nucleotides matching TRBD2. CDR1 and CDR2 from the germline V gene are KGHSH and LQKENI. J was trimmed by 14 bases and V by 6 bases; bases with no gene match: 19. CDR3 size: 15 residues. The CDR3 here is CASSSRASGGRGEFF. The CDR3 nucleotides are TGTGCCAGCTCTTCCCGGGCTAGCGGAGGCCGCGGGGAGTTCTTC.

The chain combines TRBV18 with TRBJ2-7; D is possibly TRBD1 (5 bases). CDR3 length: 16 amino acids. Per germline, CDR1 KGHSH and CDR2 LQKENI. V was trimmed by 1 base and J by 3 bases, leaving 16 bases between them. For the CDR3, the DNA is TGTGCCAGCTCACCACAATCATTCCCAGGGATCTACGAGCAGTACTTC. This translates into CASSPQSFPGIYEQYF.

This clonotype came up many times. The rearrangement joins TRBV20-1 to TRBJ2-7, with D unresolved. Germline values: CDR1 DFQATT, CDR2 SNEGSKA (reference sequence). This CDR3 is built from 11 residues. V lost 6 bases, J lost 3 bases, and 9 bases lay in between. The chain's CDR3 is CSASPGYEQYV. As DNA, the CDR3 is TGCAGTGCCTCACCCGGCTACGAGCAGTACGTC.

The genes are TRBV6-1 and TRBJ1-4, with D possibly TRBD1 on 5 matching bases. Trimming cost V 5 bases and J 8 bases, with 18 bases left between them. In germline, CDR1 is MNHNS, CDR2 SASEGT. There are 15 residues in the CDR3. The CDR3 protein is CASSPAGEFLEKLFF. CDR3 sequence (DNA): TGTGCCAGCAGTCCAGCGGGGGAATTCCTCGAAAAACTGTTTTTT.

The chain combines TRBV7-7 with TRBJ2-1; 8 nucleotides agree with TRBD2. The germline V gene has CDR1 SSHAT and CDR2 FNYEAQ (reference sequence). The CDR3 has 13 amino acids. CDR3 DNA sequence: TGTGCTACTGCCCCGGGACTAGGATCTGAGCAGTTCTTC. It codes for CATAPGLGSEQFF.

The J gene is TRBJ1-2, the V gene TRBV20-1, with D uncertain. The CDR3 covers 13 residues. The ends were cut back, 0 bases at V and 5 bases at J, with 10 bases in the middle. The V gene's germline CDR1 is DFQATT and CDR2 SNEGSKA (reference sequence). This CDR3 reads CSARDRSNYGYTF. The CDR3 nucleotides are TGCAGTGCTAGAGACAGGTCAAATTATGGCTACACCTTC.

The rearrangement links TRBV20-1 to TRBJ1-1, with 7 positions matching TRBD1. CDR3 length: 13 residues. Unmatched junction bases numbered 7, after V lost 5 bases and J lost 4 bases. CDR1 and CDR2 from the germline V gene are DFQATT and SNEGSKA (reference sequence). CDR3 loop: CSARSGQFTEAFF. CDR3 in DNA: TGCAGTGCTCGTTCGGGACAGTTCACTGAAGCTTTCTTT.

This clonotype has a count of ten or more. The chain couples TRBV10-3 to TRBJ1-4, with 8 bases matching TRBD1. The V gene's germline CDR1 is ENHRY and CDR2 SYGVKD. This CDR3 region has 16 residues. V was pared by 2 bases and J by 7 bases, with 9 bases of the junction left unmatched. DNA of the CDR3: TGTGCCATCAGTGAGGGACAGGGACCTAACGGTGAAAAACTGTTTTTT. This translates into CAISEGQGPNGEKLFF.

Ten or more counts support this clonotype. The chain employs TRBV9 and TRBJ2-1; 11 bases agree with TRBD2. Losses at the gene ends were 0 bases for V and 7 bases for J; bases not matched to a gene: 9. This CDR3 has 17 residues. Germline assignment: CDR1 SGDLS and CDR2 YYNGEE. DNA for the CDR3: TGTGCCAGCAGCGTAGGGATAGCGGGGGGGCCGAGTAATGAGCAGTTCTTC. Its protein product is CASSVGIAGGPSNEQFF. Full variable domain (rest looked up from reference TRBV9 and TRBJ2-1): DSGVTQTPKHLITATGQRVTLRCSPRSGDLSVYWYQQSLDQGLQFLIQYYNGEERAKGNILERFSAQQFPDLHSELNLSSLELGDSALYFCASSVGIAGGPSNEQFFGPGTRLTVL.

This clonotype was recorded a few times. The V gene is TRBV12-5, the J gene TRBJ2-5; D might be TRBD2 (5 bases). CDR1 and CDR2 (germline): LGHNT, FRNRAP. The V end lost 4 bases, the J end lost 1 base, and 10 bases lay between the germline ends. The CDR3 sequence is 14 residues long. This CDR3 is CASGSTTAQETQYF. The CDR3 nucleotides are TGTGCTAGTGGTTCGACTACCGCCCAAGAGACCCAGTACTTC.

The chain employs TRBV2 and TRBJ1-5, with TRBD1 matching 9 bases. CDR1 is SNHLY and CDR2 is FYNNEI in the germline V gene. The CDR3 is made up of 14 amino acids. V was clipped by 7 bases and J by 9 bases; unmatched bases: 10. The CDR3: CASNPGQGPWPQHF. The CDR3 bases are TGTGCCAGCAACCCGGGACAGGGACCATGGCCCCAGCATTTT. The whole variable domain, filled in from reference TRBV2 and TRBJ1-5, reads EPEVTQTPSHQVTQMGQEVILRCVPISNHLYFYWYRQILGQKVEFLVSFYNNEISEKSEIFDDQFSVERPDGSNFTLKIRSTKLEDSAMYFCASNPGQGPWPQHFGDGTRLSIL.

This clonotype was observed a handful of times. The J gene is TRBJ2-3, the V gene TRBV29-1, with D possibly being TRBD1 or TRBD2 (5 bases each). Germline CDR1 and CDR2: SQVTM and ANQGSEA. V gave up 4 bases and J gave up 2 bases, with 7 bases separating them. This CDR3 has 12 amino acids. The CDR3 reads CSVVGTTDTQYF. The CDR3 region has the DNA TGCAGCGTTGTCGGGACCACAGATACGCAGTATTTT.